These 17 T cell receptor beta chains were all obtained from the same sample, sequenced in a study of blood T cell repertoires in COVID-19. TCRdb keeps only in-frame clones here, not all; method: immunoSEQ multiplex PCR. Found here are some 62,000 clones, around 79% of them singletons; the top ten hold 18%. Sequencing input: peripheral blood. The receptors here all came from a man aged 60-69 years with acute or convalescent COVID-19.

The rearrangement links TRBV6-5 to TRBJ2-5; a weak D match, TRBD2 (6 bases). The CDR3 is made up of 13 amino acids. The V end was cut by 8 bases, the J end by 1 base, with 11 bases between. In germline, CDR1 is MNHEY, CDR2 SVGAGI. As DNA, the CDR3 is TGTGCCAGCCTGGACTACCCCCAAGAGACCCAGTACTTC. Translated, it gives CASLDYPQETQYF.

The sample holds one count of this clone. The gene calls are TRBV7-2 and TRBJ2-1; TRBD2 aligns across 9 bases. CDR3 length: 15 residues. V lost 6 bases to trimming and J lost 3 bases; unmatched junction nucleotides: 6. Germline V CDR1 and CDR2: SGHTA, FQGNSA. The CDR3 spells CASRLGTSSYNEQFF. The CDR3 region has the DNA TGTGCCAGCAGACTAGGGACTAGCAGCTACAATGAGCAGTTCTTC.

The chain is built from TRBV11-2 and TRBJ1-6, with TRBD1 as a possible D gene (5 bases). The CDR3 consists of 15 residues. The germline V gene encodes CDR1 SGHAT and CDR2 FQNNGV. Deletions cut 6 bases from V and 6 bases from J, with 15 bases between. The CDR3 is CASSSQELLNSPLHF. The CDR3 bases are TGTGCCAGCAGTTCACAGGAGCTCCTTAATTCACCCCTCCACTTT.

V usage is TRBV7-2 and J usage is TRBJ2-5, with 10 positions matching TRBD2. The CDR3 consists of 16 residues. V shed 5 bases and J 1 base; nucleotides not matched to a gene: 7. CDR1 and CDR2 (germline): SGHTA, FQGNSA. CDR3 region: CASSPRTSGFQETQYF. The CDR3 DNA follows: TGTGCCAGCAGCCCGAGGACTAGCGGTTTCCAAGAGACCCAGTACTTC.

The chain couples TRBV27 to TRBJ1-4, with D maybe TRBD1 (6 bases). CDR3 length: 17 amino acids. Trimming pared 4 bases from V and 0 bases from J, leaving 15 bases between. Germline values: CDR1 MNHEY, CDR2 SMNVEV (reference sequence). CDR3 sequence: CASSSQGGVATNEKLFF. CDR3 nucleotides: TGTGCCAGCAGTTCACAGGGAGGGGTTGCAACTAATGAAAAACTGTTTTTT.

This clone was observed a few times. The chain couples TRBV24-1 to TRBJ2-7; 10 bases are a match to TRBD1. The germline V gene has CDR1 KGHDR and CDR2 SFDVKD. V trimming: 3 bases; J trimming: 4 bases; junction bases outside the gene matches: 5. The length of the CDR3 is 15 residues. The CDR3 coding sequence is TGTGCCACCAGTGATACGGGACAGGGGCGTTACGAGCAGTACTTC. Translating gives CATSDTGQGRYEQYF.

The chain has TRBV3-1 (or the pseudogene TRBV3-2) and TRBJ2-5, with D unclear. CDR1 is LGHDT, CDR2 YNNKEL, per germline (reference sequence). The V end was cut by 0 bases, the J end by 3 bases, with 8 bases between. CDR3 size: 14 residues. The CDR3 loop reads CASSQEPRKETQYF. The CDR3, as DNA: TGTGCCAGCAGCCAAGAACCTAGAAAAGAGACCCAGTACTTC.

V usage is TRBV27 and J usage is TRBJ2-6; weak D call: TRBD1 (5 bases). This CDR3 comprises 15 residues. V was trimmed by 5 bases and J by 2 bases, leaving 10 bases between them. The germline V gene has CDR1 MNHEY and CDR2 SMNVEV (reference sequence). The CDR3 bases are TGTGCCAGCAGTGTAAAGGACACTGGGGCCAACGTCCTGACTTTC. Encoded protein: CASSVKDTGANVLTF.

The chain carries TRBV29-1 and TRBJ1-2; tentatively, D is TRBD1 (5 bases). The ends were cut back, 6 bases at V and 8 bases at J, with 16 bases in the middle. The CDR3 totals 12 residues. CDR1 is SQVTM, CDR2 ANQGSEA, per germline. DNA of the CDR3: TGCAGCGTCGAAAAGGGGTTCGGCGGCTACACCTTC. Protein sequence: CSVEKGFGGYTF.

Here the CDR3 reads CASSLVLQGAYEQYF. The CDR3 DNA sequence: TGTGCCAGCAGCCTAGTCCTCCAGGGTGCCTACGAGCAGTACTTC. This chain links TRBV7-9 with TRBJ2-7; a weak D match, TRBD1 (5 bases). Germline V gene data show CDR1 as SEHNR and CDR2 as FQNEAQ (reference sequence). Trimming took off 5 bases at V and 2 bases at J, with 16 bases between the two ends. CDR3 length: 15 residues.

This clone was picked up a small number of times. This chain joins TRBV21-1 and TRBJ2-7; TRBD1 is the table's D call and was not checked against the DNA. TRBV21-1 is deemed a pseudogene. The CDR3 consists of 15 residues. The CDR3: CASGYRDRGLSEQYF. The CDR3 nucleotides read TGTGCCAGCGGTTACCGGGACAGGGGGCTTTCCGAGCAGTACTTC.

The chain links TRBV3-1 (or the pseudogene TRBV3-2) to TRBJ2-1; 7 nucleotides agree with TRBD2. This CDR3 has 15 residues. Germline V gives CDR1 LGHDT, CDR2 YNNKEL (reference sequence). Trimming removed 4 bases from V and 5 bases from J; junction bases left unmatched: 8. The CDR3 nucleotides read TGTGCCAGCAGCCTCGGGACTAAACCCAACAATGAGCAGTTCTTC. The encoded protein is CASSLGTKPNNEQFF.

The V call is TRBV28, the J call TRBJ2-5; possibly TRBD1 for D (5 bases). V was pared by 2 bases and J by 5 bases, with 9 bases between. The CDR3 sequence is 13 residues long. Per germline, CDR1 MDHEN and CDR2 SYDVKM. The CDR3 reads CASSLGAGETQYF. CDR3 nucleotide sequence: TGTGCCAGCAGTTTAGGTGCAGGGGAGACCCAGTACTTC.

The chain employs TRBV6-5 and TRBJ2-3, with 8 bases lining up with TRBD2. This CDR3 is 14 amino acids long. V gave up 2 bases and J gave up 4 bases; unmatched junction bases: 2. The germline V gene has CDR1 MNHEY and CDR2 SVGAGI. The CDR3 bases are TGTGCCAGCAGTTACGGCGGGAGGCCAGATACGCAGTATTTT. Encoded protein: CASSYGGRPDTQYF.

The genes are TRBV4-2 and TRBJ2-7, with 9 bases identical to TRBD1. The CDR3 contains 16 residues. In germline, CDR1 is LGHNA, CDR2 YNFKEQ. V gave up 0 bases and J gave up 3 bases; unmatched junction bases: 6. The CDR3 DNA is TGTGCCAGCAGCCAAGATGATACAGGGGGCGTCTACGAGCAGTACTTC. It codes for CASSQDDTGGVYEQYF.

The chain carries TRBV2 and TRBJ1-1; the D is unclear. CDR3 size: 14 residues. Per germline, CDR1 SNHLY and CDR2 FYNNEI. V lost 5 bases and J 11 bases, leaving 21 bases between the germline ends. CDR3 nucleotides: TGTGCCAGCAGTTTCAGCTCGGGTCGTCCTTGGGCTTTCTTT. It is translated as CASSFSSGRPWAFF. Based on the CDR3 plus reference TRBV2 and TRBJ1-1, the full variable domain is EPEVTQTPSHQVTQMGQEVILRCVPISNHLYFYWYRQILGQKVEFLVSFYNNEISEKSEIFDDQFSVERPDGSNFTLKIRSTKLEDSAMYFCASSFSSGRPWAFFGQGTRLTVV.

The chain uses TRBV2 and TRBJ2-1; a weak D match, TRBD1 (5 bases). Per the germline V gene, CDR1 is SNHLY and CDR2 is FYNNEI. V lost 2 bases, J lost 1 base, and 12 bases lay in between. The CDR3 is made up of 16 amino acids. Written as DNA, the CDR3 is TGTGCCAGCAGTGAACGTAGGGGTAGGTCCTACAATGAGCAGTTCTTC. It specifies CASSERRGRSYNEQFF.